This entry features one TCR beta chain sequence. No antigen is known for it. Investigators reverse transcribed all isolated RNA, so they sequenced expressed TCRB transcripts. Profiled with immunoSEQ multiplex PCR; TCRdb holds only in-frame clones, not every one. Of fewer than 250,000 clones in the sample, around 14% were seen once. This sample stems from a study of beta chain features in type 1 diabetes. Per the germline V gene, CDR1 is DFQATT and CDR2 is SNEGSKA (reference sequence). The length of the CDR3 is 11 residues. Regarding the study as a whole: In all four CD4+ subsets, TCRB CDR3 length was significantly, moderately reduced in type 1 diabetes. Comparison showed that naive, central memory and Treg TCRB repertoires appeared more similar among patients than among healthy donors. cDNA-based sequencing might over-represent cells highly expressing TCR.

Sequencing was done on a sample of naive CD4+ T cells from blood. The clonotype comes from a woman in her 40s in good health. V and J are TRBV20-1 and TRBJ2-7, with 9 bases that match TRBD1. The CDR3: CRADRGHEQYF. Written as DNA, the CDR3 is TGCAGAGCGGACAGGGGACACGAGCAGTACTTC.